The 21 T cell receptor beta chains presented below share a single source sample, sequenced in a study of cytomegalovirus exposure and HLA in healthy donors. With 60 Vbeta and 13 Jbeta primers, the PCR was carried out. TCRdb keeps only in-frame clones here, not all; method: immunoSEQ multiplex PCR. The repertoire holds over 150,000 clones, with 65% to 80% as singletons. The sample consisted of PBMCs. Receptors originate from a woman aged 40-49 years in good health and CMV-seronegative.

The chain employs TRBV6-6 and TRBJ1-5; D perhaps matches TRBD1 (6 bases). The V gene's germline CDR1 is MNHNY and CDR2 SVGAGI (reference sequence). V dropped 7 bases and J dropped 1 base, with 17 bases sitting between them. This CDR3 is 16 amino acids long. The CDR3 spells CASTSRQVLSNQPQHF. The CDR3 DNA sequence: TGTGCCAGCACCTCTCGACAGGTTTTGAGCAATCAGCCCCAGCATTTT.

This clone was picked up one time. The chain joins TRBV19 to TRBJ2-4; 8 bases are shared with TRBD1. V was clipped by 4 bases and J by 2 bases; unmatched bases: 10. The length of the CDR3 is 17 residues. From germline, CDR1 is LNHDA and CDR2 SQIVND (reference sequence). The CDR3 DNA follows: TGTGCCAGTAGTACGATCCCGGGACAGGATACCAAAAACATTCAGTACTTC. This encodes CASSTIPGQDTKNIQYF.

CDR3 sequence (DNA): TGCAGCGTTCGGGGGACCTTGAACACCGGGGAGCTGTTTTTT. It translates to CSVRGTLNTGELFF. The V gene is TRBV29-1, the J gene TRBJ2-2; the D gene is possibly TRBD2 (6 bases). Trimming took 5 bases from V and 1 from J, leaving 11 bases between them. Germline CDR1 is SQVTM and CDR2 is ANQGSEA. The length of the CDR3 is 14 residues.

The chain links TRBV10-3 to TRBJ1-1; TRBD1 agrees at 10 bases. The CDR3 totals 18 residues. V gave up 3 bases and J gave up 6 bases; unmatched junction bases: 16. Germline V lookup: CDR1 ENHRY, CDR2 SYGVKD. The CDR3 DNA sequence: TGTGCCATCAGTGAAAGAGAGACAGGGGGCGCGAGGGTAGCTGAAGCTTTCTTT. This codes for CAISERETGGARVAEAFF.

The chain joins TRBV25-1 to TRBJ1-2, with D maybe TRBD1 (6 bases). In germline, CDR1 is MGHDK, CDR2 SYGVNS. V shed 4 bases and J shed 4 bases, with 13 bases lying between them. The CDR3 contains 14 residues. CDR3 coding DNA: TGTGCCAGCAGTGCCCGCACAGGGAGCTATGGCTACACCTTC. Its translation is CASSARTGSYGYTF.

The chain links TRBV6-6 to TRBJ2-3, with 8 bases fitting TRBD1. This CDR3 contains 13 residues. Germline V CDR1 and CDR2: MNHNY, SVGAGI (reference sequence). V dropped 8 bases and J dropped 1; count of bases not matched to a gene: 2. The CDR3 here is CASLDRGTDTQYF. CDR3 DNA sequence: TGTGCCAGCCTGGACAGGGGCACAGATACGCAGTATTTT.

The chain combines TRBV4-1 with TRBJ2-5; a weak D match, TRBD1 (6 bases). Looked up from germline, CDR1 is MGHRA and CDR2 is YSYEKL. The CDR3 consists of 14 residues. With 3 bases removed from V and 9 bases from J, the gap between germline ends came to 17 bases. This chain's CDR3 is CASSQDDRPPAQYF. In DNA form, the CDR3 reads TGCGCCAGCAGCCAGGATGACAGGCCGCCGGCCCAGTACTTC.

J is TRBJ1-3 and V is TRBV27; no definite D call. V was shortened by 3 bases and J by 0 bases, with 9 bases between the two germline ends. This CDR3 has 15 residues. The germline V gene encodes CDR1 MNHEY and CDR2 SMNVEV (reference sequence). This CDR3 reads CASSLADPSGNTIYF. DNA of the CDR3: TGTGCCAGCAGTTTGGCAGATCCCTCTGGAAACACCATATATTTT.

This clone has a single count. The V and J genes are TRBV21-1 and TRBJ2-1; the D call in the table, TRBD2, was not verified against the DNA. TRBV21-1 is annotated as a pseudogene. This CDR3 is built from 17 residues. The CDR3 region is CASRRTSGGPLCREQFF. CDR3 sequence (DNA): TGTGCCAGCAGGAGGACTAGCGGGGGGCCTTTATGTCGCGAGCAGTTCTTC.

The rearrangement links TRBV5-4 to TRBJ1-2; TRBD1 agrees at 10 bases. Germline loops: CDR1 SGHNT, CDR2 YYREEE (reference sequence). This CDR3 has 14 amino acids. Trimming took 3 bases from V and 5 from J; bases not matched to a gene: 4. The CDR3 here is CASSYPGQGYGYTF. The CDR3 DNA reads TGTGCCAGCAGCTATCCGGGACAGGGGTATGGCTACACCTTC.

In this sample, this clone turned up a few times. The CDR3 DNA reads as TGTGCCAGTAGTACACAGGATAATCAGCCCCAGCATTTT. This encodes CASSTQDNQPQHF. The rearrangement uses TRBV19 and TRBJ1-5; tentative D call: TRBD1 (5 bases). Germline V CDR1 and CDR2: LNHDA, SQIVND (reference sequence). V gave up 4 bases and J gave up 4 bases, with 8 bases separating them. The CDR3 has 13 residues.

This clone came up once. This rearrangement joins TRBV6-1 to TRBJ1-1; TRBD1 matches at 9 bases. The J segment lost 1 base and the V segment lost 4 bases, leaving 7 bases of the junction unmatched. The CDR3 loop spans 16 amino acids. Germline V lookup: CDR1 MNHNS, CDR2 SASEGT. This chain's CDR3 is CASSALRGQGNTEAFF. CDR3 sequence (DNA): TGTGCCAGCAGTGCCCTACGGGGACAGGGGAACACTGAAGCTTTCTTT.

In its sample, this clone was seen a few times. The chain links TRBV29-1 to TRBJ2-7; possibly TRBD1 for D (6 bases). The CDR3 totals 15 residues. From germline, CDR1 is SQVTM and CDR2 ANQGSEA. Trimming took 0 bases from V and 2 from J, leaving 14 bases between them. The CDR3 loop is CSVEDLGGQPYEQYF. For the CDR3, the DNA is TGCAGCGTTGAAGATCTTGGGGGACAACCCTACGAGCAGTACTTC.

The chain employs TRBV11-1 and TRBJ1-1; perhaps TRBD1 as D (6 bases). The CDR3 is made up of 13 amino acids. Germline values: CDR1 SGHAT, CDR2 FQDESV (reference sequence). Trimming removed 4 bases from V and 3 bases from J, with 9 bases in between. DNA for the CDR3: TGTGCCAGCAGCTACAGACAGGACACTGAAGCTTTCTTT. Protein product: CASSYRQDTEAFF.

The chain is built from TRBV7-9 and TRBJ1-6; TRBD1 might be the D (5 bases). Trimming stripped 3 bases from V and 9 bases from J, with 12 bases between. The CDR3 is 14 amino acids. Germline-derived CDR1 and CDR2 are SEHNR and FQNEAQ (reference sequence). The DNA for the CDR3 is TGTGCCAGCAGCTTGCCAGGGTCGGGTTCACCCCTCCACTTT. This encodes CASSLPGSGSPLHF.

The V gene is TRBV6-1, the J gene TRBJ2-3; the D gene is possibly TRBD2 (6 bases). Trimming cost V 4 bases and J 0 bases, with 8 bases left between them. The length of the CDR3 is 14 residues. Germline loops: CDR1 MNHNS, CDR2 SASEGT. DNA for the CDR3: TGTGCCAGCAGTGCGGGGACTAGCACAGATACGCAGTATTTT. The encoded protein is CASSAGTSTDTQYF.

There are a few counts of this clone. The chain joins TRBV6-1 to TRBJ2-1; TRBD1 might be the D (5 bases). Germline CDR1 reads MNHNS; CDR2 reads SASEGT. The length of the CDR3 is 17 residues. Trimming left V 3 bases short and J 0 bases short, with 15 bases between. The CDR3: CASSDFFGASSYNEQFF. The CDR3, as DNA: TGTGCCAGCAGTGATTTTTTTGGGGCCAGCTCCTACAATGAGCAGTTCTTC.

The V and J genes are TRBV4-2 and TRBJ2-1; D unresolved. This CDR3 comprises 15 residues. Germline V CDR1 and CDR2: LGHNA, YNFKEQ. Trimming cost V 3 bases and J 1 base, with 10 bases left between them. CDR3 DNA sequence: TGTGCCAGCAGCCAGCCGGCGGATTCCTACAATGAGCAGTTCTTC. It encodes CASSQPADSYNEQFF.

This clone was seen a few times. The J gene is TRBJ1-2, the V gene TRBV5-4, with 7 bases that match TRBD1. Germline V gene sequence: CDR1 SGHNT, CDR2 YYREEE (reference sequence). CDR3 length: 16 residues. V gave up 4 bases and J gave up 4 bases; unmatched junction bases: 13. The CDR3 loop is CASSHVTGTALYGYTF. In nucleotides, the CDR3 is TGTGCCAGCAGCCATGTGACTGGGACAGCCCTCTATGGCTACACCTTC.

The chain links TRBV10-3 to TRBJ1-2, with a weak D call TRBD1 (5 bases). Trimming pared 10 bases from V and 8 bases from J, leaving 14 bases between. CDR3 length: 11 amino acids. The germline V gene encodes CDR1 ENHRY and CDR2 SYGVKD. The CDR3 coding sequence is TGTGCCACCTCGCGACAGAGCGGCTACACCTTC. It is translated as CATSRQSGYTF.

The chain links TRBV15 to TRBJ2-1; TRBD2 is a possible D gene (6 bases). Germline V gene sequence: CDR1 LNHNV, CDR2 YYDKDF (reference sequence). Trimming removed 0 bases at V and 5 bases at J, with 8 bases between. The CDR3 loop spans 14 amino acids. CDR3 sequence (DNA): TGTGCCACCAGCAGAGAGCGGGGACACAATGAGCAGTTCTTC. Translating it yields CATSRERGHNEQFF. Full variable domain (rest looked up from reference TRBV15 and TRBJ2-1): DAMVIQNPRYQVTQFGKPVTLSCSQTLNHNVMYWYQQKSSQAPKLLFHYYDKDFNNEADTPDNFQSRRPNTSFCFLDIRSPGLGDTAMYLCATSRERGHNEQFFGPGTRLTVL.